This TCR beta chain was profiled in a study of OX40 agonist ivuxolimab in advanced cancers. Describing the broader study: Ivuxolimab, which targeted the costimulatory receptor OX40 (CD134), was an agonistic, fully human IgG2 monoclonal antibody. Intravenous ivuxolimab was administered to patients every 2 weeks at six dose levels: 0.01, 0.1, 0.3, 1.5, 3 and 10 mg/kg. Of the roughly 52 patients in dose escalation, 19 had hepatocellular carcinoma, about 15 had melanoma, 9 had renal cell carcinoma and 9 had head and neck cancer. In the dose-escalation cohort, 70% to 85% of patients were male, and the mean age was roughly 56 years with a range of roughly 20 to 79. Prior anti-PD-1, anti-PD-L1 or anti-CTLA-4 therapy was permitted, and checkpoint inhibitors had been received by approximately 39% of dose-escalation patients. Three dose-escalation patients achieved partial responses, one with hepatocellular carcinoma and two with cutaneous melanoma. The point of sequencing TCRbeta in the periphery was to test whether ivuxolimab changed TCR sequence diversity and drove clonal T-cell expansion. The paper covers the monotherapy dose-escalation part of the phase I ivuxolimab trial, which included N of about 51 patients.

For CDR1 and CDR2, the germline V gene lists LGHNT and FRNRAP. The CDR3 sequence holds 12 residues, the cysteine and phenylalanine included. Only the CDR3 portion is preserved as DNA: 36 bases, with reading frame beginning at the first base. The V end gives up 5 bases and the J end 10 bases, leaving 6 bases in the junction not matched to a gene. The trial excluded patients who had a history of autoimmune disease or who were on systemic immunosuppression. Peripheral blood for TCR sequencing was collected from all dose cohorts at baseline, on cycle 4 day 1, and on cycle 7 day 1. Samples were obtained from an open-label, multicenter, first-in-human phase I dose-escalation trial of ivuxolimab. The trial enrolled adults with locally advanced or metastatic head and neck squamous cell, hepatocellular, melanoma or renal cell carcinoma. CD4+ and CD8+ T cells were sorted separately from peripheral blood before TCR sequencing.

Results and caveats for the whole study, not just this receptor: Low levels of normalized T-cell clonal expansion were also seen in some nonresponding patients. Which antigens the clonally expanded peripheral T cells were specific for was not determined. After ivuxolimab, more expanded clones were found on average in CD8+ T cells than in CD4+ T cells. In the 0.1-3.0 mg/kg groups, partial responders were among the patients with the lowest normalized peripheral clonal expansion, particularly in CD8+ T cells. At doses of 0.1 to 3.0 mg/kg, clonal expansion of both CD4+ and CD8+ T cells in blood was seen between baseline and week 6.

For sequencing of the TCRbeta CDR3 region, genomic DNA was extracted from the sorted cells. The immunoSEQ Assay was used to sequence the TCRbeta CDR3 regions. Imported from immuneACCESS, the table was reduced by TCRdb to in-frame sequences with V and J called. These copies leave out some clones; in studies compared against another copy, an unresolved V gene accounts for under half, and the cause of the remainder is not known. The sample table lists roughly 59,000 clones, over 75% of them with a count of one. 2% to 2.5% of the sample is in the top ten clones. This clone showed up just a few times. The target of this receptor is not known. No base quality information exists; no much larger clone differs at one position.

The source material was CD4+ or CD8+ T cells sorted from blood, sampled in a trial of the OX40 agonist ivuxolimab. The V and J segments used are TRBV12-5 and TRBJ1-1; 8 nucleotides in the junction match TRBD1. The source is an adult with an advanced solid tumor such as melanoma, head and neck, liver or kidney cancer. CDR3 region: CASGIGQGRAFF. In nucleotide form, the sequence is TGTGCTAGTGGTATAGGACAGGGTAGAGCTTTCTTT.